Below, 4 T cell receptor beta chains from the same sample are listed, as sequenced in a study of T cell responses to AZD1222 COVID-19 vaccine. The assay was immunoSEQ multiplex PCR, and TCRdb's table has in-frame clones only and misses some. The sample lists 90,000 to 150,000 clones, around 90% occurring once. Source: peripheral blood, taken 28 days after the second AZD1222 dose. The receptors were sampled from an adult who received the AZD1222 COVID-19 vaccine.

The chain is built from TRBV10-3 and TRBJ1-1; D perhaps matches TRBD1 (5 bases). The CDR3 runs 13 residues. Germline-derived CDR1 and CDR2 are ENHRY and SYGVKD. Trimming took off 5 bases at V and 10 bases at J, with 17 bases between the two ends. CDR3 protein: CAISRDGQVGAFF. The CDR3 DNA sequence: TGTGCCATCAGTCGGGACGGCCAGGTGGGAGCTTTCTTT.

The rearrangement links TRBV15 to TRBJ1-2, with 8 bases lining up with TRBD1. The J segment lost 6 bases and the V segment lost 0 bases, leaving 9 bases of the junction unmatched. The CDR3 has 16 residues. Germline-derived CDR1 and CDR2 are LNHNV and YYDKDF (reference sequence). The CDR3 region has the DNA TGTGCCACCAGCAGAGATTTGTCAGGGGGCGTAGATGGCTACACCTTC. This sequence encodes CATSRDLSGGVDGYTF.

J is TRBJ1-6 and V is TRBV4-3; D is unresolved. CDR3 size: 13 residues. CDR1 LGHNA and CDR2 YSLEER come from the germline V gene. Trimming left V 0 bases short and J 6 bases short, with 3 bases between. The CDR3, as DNA: TGCGCCAGCAGCCAAGATGGTAATTCACCCCTCCACTTT. Amino acid sequence: CASSQDGNSPLHF.

This clone came up once. The chain recombines TRBV18 with TRBJ1-6; D gene unclear. Germline values: CDR1 KGHSH, CDR2 LQKENI. V lost 5 bases, J lost 7 bases, and 9 bases lay in between. The CDR3 has 13 residues. CDR3 in amino acids: CASSNVENSPLHF. The CDR3 DNA reads as TGTGCCAGCTCAAACGTGGAGAATTCACCCCTCCACTTT. The entire variable domain, with the rest obtained from reference TRBV18 and TRBJ1-6, is as follows: NAGVMQNPRHLVRRRGQEARLRCSPMKGHSHVYWYRQLPEEGLKFMVYLQKENIIDESGMPKERFSAEFPKEGPSILRIQQVVRGDSAAYFCASSNVENSPLHFGNGTRLTVT.